Listed below are T cell receptor beta chains from one sample, sequenced in a study of Ad26.COV2.S vaccination and SARS-CoV-2 variants. Sequenced by immunoSEQ multiplex PCR; TCRdb stores in-frame clones only, minus some. The repertoire holds fewer than 400,000 clones, with 75% to 90% as singletons. The sample was peripheral blood, taken in a trial of Ad26.COV2.S vaccine versus placebo. The receptors derive from a person aged 18-65 years who received the Ad26.COV2.S COVID-19 vaccine or a placebo. Each CDR3 is given without its conserved first and last residue. Fields, in order: J gene, clone size, V gene, CDR3 protein. Size tells how often a clone was seen (once, few, many) or the class of an expanded clone, and some rows leave it out.

TRBJ2-7,.,TRBV19,ASSMYQGAYEQY
TRBJ1-6,.,TRBV3-1/TRBV3-2,ASSQVDSRARRGGSYNSPLH
TRBJ1-5,.,TRBV18,ASSPLGDQPQH
TRBJ2-7,.,TRBV5-4,ASSLDARDSGEQY
TRBJ2-7,.,TRBV9,ASNPEGSYEQY
TRBJ2-5,.,TRBV7-2,ASSLFGKETQY
TRBJ1-2,.,TRBV5-1,ASSLLGPEDYGYT
TRBJ1-1,.,TRBV27,ASRPFWGSTEAF
TRBJ1-1,.,TRBV19,ASTADRITEAF
TRBJ2-5,.,TRBV6-2/TRBV6-3,ASSPRGSKETQY
TRBJ2-7,.,TRBV11-2,ASSSGLAGNYEQY
TRBJ2-1,.,TRBV11-1,ASSLEGSKPIGQF
TRBJ1-5,few,TRBV19,ASSISRMNQPQH
TRBJ2-5,.,TRBV4-3,ASSQDRETQY
TRBJ2-1,.,TRBV4-3,ASSQDRGLGEQF
TRBJ2-2,.,TRBV12-5,ASGRDTNTGELF
TRBJ1-2,.,TRBV7-9,ASSLEGMAGGYT
TRBJ2-1,.,TRBV7-3,ASSLGLDNEQF
TRBJ1-4,.,TRBV11-2,ASSLKPATNEKLF
TRBJ1-2,.,TRBV5-8,ASSLGGDYGYT
TRBJ1-2,.,TRBV6-5,ASSTGTGINYGYT
TRBJ1-5,once,TRBV7-2,ASSLGRPQGPYNQPQH
TRBJ1-1,.,TRBV27,ASSFNQGNTEAF
TRBJ2-7,.,TRBV25-1,ASSEYGDISYEQY
TRBJ1-2,.,TRBV4-3,ASSQERQGYT
TRBJ2-1,.,TRBV6-2/TRBV6-3,ASSLQGVSYNEQF
TRBJ2-3,once,TRBV7-9,ASSLLAGSTDTQY
TRBJ2-3,once,TRBV7-2,ASSRQGAGKTDTQY
TRBJ2-7,once,TRBV5-6,ASSLVAGAPYEQY
TRBJ1-1,.,TRBV29-1,SVERVVQGINAEAF